Listed below are T cell receptor beta chains from one sample, sequenced in a study of blood T cell repertoires in COVID-19. Sequencing was performed with immunoSEQ multiplex PCR; in TCRdb, only in-frame clones are kept and a portion is missing. Here the sample spans roughly 70,000 clones, roughly 75% being singletons. Material: peripheral blood. These receptors all come from a human donor in a cohort sampled during active COVID-19. Both conserved end residues are trimmed from each CDR3.

v_gene	len	CDR3aa
TRBV7-9	14	ASSFRGDAQGTEAF
TRBV7-3	14	ASSPLGSGSFGELF
TRBV6-1	11	ASSEYRGAEQY
TRBV6-5	12	ASSLRQGGSPLH
TRBV3-1/TRBV3-2	12	ASSQAGDDYGYT
TRBV7-2	13	ASSFKSDTTYEQY
TRBV7-2	17	ASSLAPSGSPGAKNIQY
TRBV18	12	ASSRQGNSYEQY
TRBV4-1	13	ASSQDGEGSTEAF
TRBV18	12	ASSPRGVGYEQY
TRBV2	13	ASSEMGRGPYEQF
TRBV11-2	14	ASSFGSSGYPYEQY
TRBV12-2	10	ASRLARGALH
TRBV30	12	AWRLFQGAYEQY
TRBV24-1	14	ATSESGLAGAETQY
TRBV18	14	ASSPGQVNSGNTIY
TRBV6-5	11	ASIDRITDTQY
TRBV2	12	ASSEFQDNQPQH
TRBV28	11	ASSSLAPNEQY
TRBV5-4	13	ASSDKRQGVWEQY
TRBV29-1	13	SVTLAGGSAYEQY
TRBV5-1	14	ASSLDTLLKGNIQY
TRBV19	12	ASGRTSATYEQY
TRBV10-3	12	AISPTGNNSPLH
TRBV2	13	ASSGGSGNSREQY
TRBV9	11	ASSVDSNSPLH